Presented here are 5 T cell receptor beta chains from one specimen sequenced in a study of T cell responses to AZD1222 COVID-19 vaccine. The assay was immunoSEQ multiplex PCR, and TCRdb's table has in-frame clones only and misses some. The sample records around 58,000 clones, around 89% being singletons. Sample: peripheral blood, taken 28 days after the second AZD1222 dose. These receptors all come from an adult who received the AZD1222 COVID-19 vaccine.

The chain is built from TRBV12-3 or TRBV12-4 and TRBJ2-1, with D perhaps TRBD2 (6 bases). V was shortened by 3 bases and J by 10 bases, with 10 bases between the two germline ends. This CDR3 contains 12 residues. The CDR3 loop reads CASSFYRGEQFF. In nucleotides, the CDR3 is TGTGCCAGCAGTTTCTACCGGGGGGAGCAGTTCTTC.

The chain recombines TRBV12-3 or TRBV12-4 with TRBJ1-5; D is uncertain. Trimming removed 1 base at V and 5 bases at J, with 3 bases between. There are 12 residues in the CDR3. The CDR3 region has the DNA TGTGCCAGCAGTTTAGGTGATCAGCCCCAGCATTTT. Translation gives CASSLGDQPQHF.

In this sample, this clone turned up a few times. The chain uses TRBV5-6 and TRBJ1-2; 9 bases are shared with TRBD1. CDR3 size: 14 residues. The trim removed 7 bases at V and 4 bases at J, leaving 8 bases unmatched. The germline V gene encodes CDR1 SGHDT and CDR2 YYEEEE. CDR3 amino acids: CASRVDRGSYGYTF. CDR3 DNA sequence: TGTGCCAGCCGAGTGGACAGGGGAAGCTATGGCTACACCTTC.

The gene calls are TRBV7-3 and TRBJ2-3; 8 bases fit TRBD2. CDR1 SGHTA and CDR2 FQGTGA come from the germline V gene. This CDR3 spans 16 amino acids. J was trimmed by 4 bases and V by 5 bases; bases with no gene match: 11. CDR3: CASSPLPGGLADTQYF. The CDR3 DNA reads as TGTGCCAGCAGCCCCCTACCGGGAGGGCTCGCAGATACGCAGTATTTT.

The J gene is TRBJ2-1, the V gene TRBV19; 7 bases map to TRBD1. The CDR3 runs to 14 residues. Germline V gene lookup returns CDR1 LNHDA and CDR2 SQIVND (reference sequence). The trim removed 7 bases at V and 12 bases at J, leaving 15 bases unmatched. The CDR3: CASKEDRNTMRQFF. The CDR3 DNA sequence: TGTGCCAGTAAGGAGGACAGGAATACAATGAGGCAGTTCTTC.